The 23 T cell receptor beta chains reported below all come from one sample, sequenced in a study of control samples from healthy donors and cancer patients. Only in-frame clones appear in the TCRdb table, and some are missing; sequencing was by immunoSEQ multiplex PCR. This sample has 45,000 to 60,000 clones, with roughly 92% found just once. What was sequenced was blood. The receptors derive from a man aged 25 to 40 in good health.

The chain links TRBV19 to TRBJ2-1; either TRBD1 or TRBD2 may supply D (7 bases each). The CDR3 sequence is 15 residues long. CDR1 and CDR2 from the germline V gene are LNHDA and SQIVND (reference sequence). V lost 8 bases to trimming and J lost 4 bases, with 18 bases between them. The CDR3: CASRPRGGIYNEQFF. The CDR3 DNA reads TGTGCCAGTCGCCCCAGGGGGGGGATTTACAATGAGCAGTTCTTC.

Notes on this clone: Other DNA sequences in this specimen translate into the identical CDR3. The rearrangement links TRBV28 to TRBJ2-7; TRBD1 is a possible D gene (5 bases). Trimming cost V 5 bases and J 4 bases, with 9 bases left between them. The germline V gene encodes CDR1 MDHEN and CDR2 SYDVKM. The CDR3 spans 12 residues. CDR3 sequence: CASSLDSYEQYF. The CDR3 DNA reads as TGTGCCAGCAGTCTCGACAGTTACGAGCAGTACTTC.

This chain links TRBV3-1 (or the pseudogene TRBV3-2) with TRBJ2-2; no definite D call. The CDR3 loop spans 19 amino acids. V dropped 3 bases and J dropped 0 bases, with 20 bases sitting between them. Germline V gene data show CDR1 as LGHDT and CDR2 as YNNKEL (reference sequence). The CDR3 protein is CASSHEDFRGETNTGELFF. The CDR3 DNA sequence: TGTGCCAGCAGCCATGAAGACTTTCGTGGCGAGACGAACACCGGGGAGCTGTTTTTT.

The V call is TRBV27, the J call TRBJ2-1, with 15 bases matching TRBD2. There are 14 residues in the CDR3. Per the germline V gene, CDR1 is MNHEY and CDR2 is SMNVEV (reference sequence). Unmatched junction bases numbered 1, after V lost 3 bases and J lost 10 bases. The CDR3 nucleotides read TGTGCCAGCAGTTTCGGGACTAGCGGGAGGGAGCAGTTCTTC. Protein: CASSFGTSGREQFF.

The CDR3 loop is CASTAGVPWETQYF. CDR3 nucleotides: TGTGCCAGCACCGCGGGCGTACCGTGGGAGACCCAGTACTTC. The rearrangement uses TRBV3-1 (or the pseudogene TRBV3-2) and TRBJ2-5, with a weak D call TRBD2 (5 bases). CDR1 LGHDT and CDR2 YNNKEL come from the germline V gene (reference sequence). The CDR3 consists of 14 residues. V lost 7 bases, J lost 5 bases, and 17 bases lay in between.

The J gene is TRBJ2-7, the V gene TRBV27; 10 nucleotides align to TRBD1. Germline V lookup: CDR1 MNHEY, CDR2 SMNVEV (reference sequence). V lost 0 bases to trimming and J lost 5 bases; unmatched junction nucleotides: 4. CDR3 length: 15 amino acids. The CDR3 nucleotides are TGTGCCAGCAGTTTATCGGGGACAGGGGCCAACGAGCAGTACTTC. Translating gives CASSLSGTGANEQYF.

The J gene is TRBJ1-1, the V gene TRBV6-2 or TRBV6-3; D not resolved. Per the germline V gene, CDR1 is MNHEY and CDR2 is SVGEGT. Trimming shortened V by 6 bases and J by 1 base, and 9 bases separated the two germline ends. CDR3 size: 13 residues. The DNA for the CDR3 is TGTGCCAGCAGCCTCGAGCCGAACACTGAAGCTTTCTTT. It yields the protein CASSLEPNTEAFF.

This clone has just one count. The chain links TRBV27 to TRBJ1-1; D possibly corresponds to TRBD1 (5 bases). CDR1 and CDR2 from the germline V gene are MNHEY and SMNVEV (reference sequence). V was pared by 6 bases and J by 4 bases, with 12 bases between. The CDR3 runs 13 residues. The CDR3 loop reads CASSPHQGTEAFF. The CDR3, as DNA: TGTGCCAGCAGCCCACACCAGGGCACTGAAGCTTTCTTT.

The rearrangement joins TRBV6-5 to TRBJ1-5; 7 bases map to TRBD1. CDR3 length: 14 amino acids. Germline loops: CDR1 MNHEY, CDR2 SVGAGI. The ends lost 2 bases at V and 3 bases at J; junction bases unmatched: 1. The CDR3: CASSYRGHNQPQHF. The CDR3 DNA sequence: TGTGCCAGCAGTTACAGGGGGCACAATCAGCCCCAGCATTTT.

The rearrangement joins TRBV15 to TRBJ2-3; TRBD2 matches 7 bases. Germline values: CDR1 LNHNV, CDR2 YYDKDF (reference sequence). The CDR3 is 14 amino acids. Losses at the gene ends were 5 bases for V and 13 bases for J; bases not matched to a gene: 15. CDR3 sequence reads: CATSSDPSGAREYF. The CDR3, as DNA: TGTGCCACCAGCTCGGATCCAAGCGGGGCTAGGGAGTATTTT.

The CDR3 coding sequence is TGTGCCAGTAGTATATTGGGGGCGCCCGGGGAGCTGTTTTTT. It specifies CASSILGAPGELFF. The chain joins TRBV19 to TRBJ2-2, with D possibly being TRBD1 (6 bases). Trimming pared 2 bases from V and 6 bases from J, leaving 10 bases between. The CDR3 extends over 14 amino acids. Germline CDR1 LNHDA, CDR2 SQIVND (reference sequence).

The chain employs TRBV7-8 and TRBJ2-7; weak D call: TRBD2 (6 bases). The V end lost 3 bases, the J end lost 5 bases, and 20 bases lay between the germline ends. Germline V CDR1 and CDR2: SGHVS, FQNEAQ. There are 16 residues in the CDR3. The CDR3 is CASSLLVLRGTHEQYF. CDR3 coding DNA: TGTGCCAGCAGCTTGTTGGTGTTGCGGGGAACCCACGAGCAGTACTTC.

The rearrangement joins TRBV18 to TRBJ2-1; 10 nucleotides match TRBD2. Losses at the gene ends were 3 bases for V and 7 bases for J; bases not matched to a gene: 9. CDR3 length: 16 residues. Per the germline V gene, CDR1 is KGHSH and CDR2 is LQKENI. As DNA, the CDR3 is TGTGCCAGCTCACCCCTCCTAGCGGGAGTAGGGAATGAGCAGTTCTTC. This sequence encodes CASSPLLAGVGNEQFF. Full variable domain (outside the CDR3, taken from reference TRBV18 and TRBJ2-1): NAGVMQNPRHLVRRRGQEARLRCSPMKGHSHVYWYRQLPEEGLKFMVYLQKENIIDESGMPKERFSAEFPKEGPSILRIQQVVRGDSAAYFCASSPLLAGVGNEQFFGPGTRLTVL.

The V call is TRBV5-5, the J call TRBJ1-5, with 7 bases matching TRBD1. Germline V gene sequence: CDR1 SGHKS, CDR2 YYEKEE (reference sequence). Germline trimming cut 1 base from V and 1 base from J; bases unmatched to any gene: 2. The CDR3 loop spans 15 amino acids. In DNA form, the CDR3 reads TGTGCCAGCAGCTTGACAGGGGCCAGCAATCAGCCCCAGCATTTT. Its translation is CASSLTGASNQPQHF.

The chain recombines TRBV7-9 with TRBJ1-2; possibly TRBD1 for D (6 bases). Germline loops: CDR1 SEHNR, CDR2 FQNEAQ (reference sequence). The V end lost 5 bases, the J end lost 0 bases, and 13 bases lay between the germline ends. The CDR3 is 15 residues long. The CDR3 DNA reads TGTGCCAGCAGCGTTTCACAGGGATCTAACTATGGCTACACCTTC. Encoded protein: CASSVSQGSNYGYTF. The entire variable domain, with the rest obtained from reference TRBV7-9 and TRBJ1-2, is as follows: DTGVSQNPRHKITKRGQNVTFRCDPISEHNRLYWYRQTLGQGPEFLTYFQNEAQLEKSRLLSDRFSAERPKGSFSTLEIQRTEQGDSAMYLCASSVSQGSNYGYTFGSGTRLTVV.

This clone is a singleton in its sample. This chain joins TRBV6-4 and TRBJ2-7; D perhaps matches TRBD2 (7 bases). The CDR3 sequence is 15 residues long. Germline CDR1 is MRHNA and CDR2 is SNTAGT. V lost 2 bases, J lost 3 bases, and 14 bases lay in between. CDR3 nucleotides: TGTGCCAGCAGTGACCGTGCGGGGGCCATCTACGAGCAGTACTTC. Translated, it gives CASSDRAGAIYEQYF.

The V call is TRBV18, the J call TRBJ1-1, with D hard to call. Germline CDR1 reads KGHSH; CDR2 reads LQKENI. With 0 bases removed from V and 1 base from J, the gap between germline ends came to 12 bases. This CDR3 region has 16 residues. The CDR3 sequence is CASSPPMGNWNTEAFF. In DNA form, the CDR3 reads TGTGCCAGCTCACCACCCATGGGGAACTGGAACACTGAAGCTTTCTTT.

The genes are TRBV3-1 (or the pseudogene TRBV3-2) and TRBJ1-2; possible D gene TRBD1, 5 bases. Between the trimmed V and J ends, which lost 0 bases and 4 bases, there was a span of 15 bases. The CDR3 is made up of 16 amino acids. Per the germline V gene, CDR1 is LGHDT and CDR2 is YNNKEL (reference sequence). The CDR3 spells CASSQDGEGIIYGYTF. The CDR3 DNA is TGTGCCAGCAGCCAAGATGGGGAGGGGATTATCTATGGCTACACCTTC.

V and J are TRBV3-1 (or the pseudogene TRBV3-2) and TRBJ1-1; D perhaps matches TRBD1 (5 bases). The CDR3 runs 14 residues. Per the germline V gene, CDR1 is LGHDT and CDR2 is YNNKEL (reference sequence). V was pared by 4 bases and J by 4 bases, with 13 bases between. The chain's CDR3 is CASSPGVRATEAFF. The DNA of the CDR3 is TGTGCCAGCAGCCCGGGGGTTCGAGCCACTGAAGCTTTCTTT.

The CDR3 is CASSLPGTYGYTF. CDR3 nucleotides: TGTGCCAGCAGCTTACCAGGGACCTATGGCTACACCTTC. V gene TRBV7-2 combines with J gene TRBJ1-2; weak D call: TRBD1 (5 bases). Trimming cost V 2 bases and J 4 bases, with 8 bases left between them. CDR3 length: 13 residues. From germline, CDR1 is SGHTA and CDR2 FQGNSA.

The V gene is TRBV19, the J gene TRBJ2-7; D might be TRBD1 (6 bases). CDR3 length equals 13 residues. Germline CDR1 reads LNHDA; CDR2 reads SQIVND (reference sequence). The germline V and J ends were trimmed by 2 bases and 6 bases, with 11 bases remaining between them. CDR3 in DNA: TGTGCCAGTAGTATAAGCAGGGGCGGCGAGCAGTACTTC. This encodes CASSISRGGEQYF.

The V gene is TRBV4-1, the J gene TRBJ1-3, with 11 bases that match TRBD1. With 1 base clipped from V and 0 bases from J, the junction kept 8 bases outside the gene matches. Germline values: CDR1 MGHRA, CDR2 YSYEKL. The CDR3 extends over 19 amino acids. For the CDR3, the DNA is TGCGCCAGCAGCCAAGGTGGGACAGGGGGAAGTCGCTCTGGAAACACCATATATTTT. Its translation is CASSQGGTGGSRSGNTIYF.

This chain connects TRBV10-3 to TRBJ2-1; TRBD2 agrees at 11 bases. This CDR3 has 14 amino acids. Germline trimming cut 9 bases from V and 6 bases from J; bases unmatched to any gene: 7. Germline V gives CDR1 ENHRY, CDR2 SYGVKD. CDR3 amino acids: CAIGTSGNVNEQFF. In DNA, the CDR3 is TGTGCCATTGGGACTAGCGGAAACGTCAATGAGCAGTTCTTC.